This entry lists 26 T cell receptor beta chains sequenced from one sample in a study of blood T cell repertoires in COVID-19. Profiling relied on immunoSEQ multiplex PCR, and the TCRdb table lists in-frame clones only, not all of them. The table records some 150,000 clones, under 85% of them present only once. The sample was PBMCs or T cells enriched from blood (not recorded which). The receptors stem from a woman aged 18-29 years who had been exposed to COVID-19.

J is TRBJ1-5 and V is TRBV24-1, with D possibly TRBD1 on 5 matching bases. The V gene lost 2 bases and the J gene lost 2 bases, with 15 bases spanning the gap. CDR1 and CDR2 from the germline V gene are KGHDR and SFDVKD. The CDR3 extends over 17 amino acids. CDR3 sequence (DNA): TGTGCCACCAGTGATTCCCGAATAACAGGTCGCAATCAGCCCCAGCATTTT. This codes for CATSDSRITGRNQPQHF.

The chain couples TRBV28 to TRBJ2-3, with a tentative D call TRBD1 (6 bases). The CDR3 contains 16 residues. CDR1 is MDHEN and CDR2 is SYDVKM in the germline V gene. The V end lost 2 bases, the J end lost 0 bases, and 12 bases lay between the germline ends. The CDR3: CASSLRQVISTDTQYF. The DNA of the CDR3 is TGTGCCAGCAGTTTACGACAGGTGATTAGCACAGATACGCAGTATTTT.

The chain is built from TRBV10-3 and TRBJ2-7, with 10 positions matching TRBD1. Germline CDR1 is ENHRY and CDR2 is SYGVKD. V shed 6 bases and J 3 bases; nucleotides not matched to a gene: 5. This CDR3 has 14 residues. The CDR3 loop is CAISRQGASYEQYF. CDR3 coding DNA: TGTGCCATCAGCAGACAGGGGGCTAGCTACGAGCAGTACTTC.

The chain combines TRBV28 with TRBJ1-3; TRBD1 aligns across 7 bases. Trimming removed 8 bases from V and 2 bases from J; junction bases left unmatched: 3. Germline V lookup: CDR1 MDHEN, CDR2 SYDVKM. The CDR3 has 13 amino acids. In DNA, the CDR3 is TGTGCCAGCGGACAGGCTCCTGGAAACACCATATATTTT. Its protein is CASGQAPGNTIYF.

The chain links TRBV11-2 to TRBJ1-5; D gene unclear. Trimming took 1 base from V and 0 from J, leaving 10 bases between them. Germline values: CDR1 SGHAT, CDR2 FQNNGV. This CDR3 spans 16 amino acids. The CDR3 sequence is CASSLGPEYSNQPQHF. CDR3 coding DNA: TGTGCCAGCAGCTTAGGGCCAGAATATAGCAATCAGCCCCAGCATTTT.

This chain links TRBV7-2 with TRBJ1-2, with 7 bases matching TRBD1. In germline, CDR1 is SGHTA, CDR2 FQGNSA. J was trimmed by 5 bases and V by 0 bases; bases with no gene match: 6. The CDR3 runs to 15 residues. The CDR3 nucleotides are TGTGCCAGCAGCTTAGCCGCAGGGGGTCGGTATGGCTACACCTTC. This gives the protein CASSLAAGGRYGYTF.

This clone was detected only once. The gene calls are TRBV11-2 and TRBJ1-1; D remains unclear. Germline values: CDR1 SGHAT, CDR2 FQNNGV. The CDR3 contains 13 residues. The germline V and J ends were trimmed by 6 bases and 1 base, with 9 bases remaining between them. The CDR3 here is CASRTTENTEAFF. The CDR3, as DNA: TGTGCCAGCAGGACAACAGAGAACACTGAAGCTTTCTTT. Based on the CDR3 plus reference TRBV11-2 and TRBJ1-1, the full variable domain is EAGVAQSPRYKIIEKRQSVAFWCNPISGHATLYWYQQILGQGPKLLIQFQNNGVVDDSQLPKDRFSAERLKGVDSTLKIQPAKLEDSAVYLCASRTTENTEAFFGQGTRLTVV.

The chain's CDR3 is CASSRTGASRETQYF. DNA of the CDR3: TGTGCCAGCAGTCGAACAGGGGCGTCTAGGGAGACCCAGTACTTC. The chain carries TRBV28 and TRBJ2-5; 7 nucleotides match TRBD1. The CDR3 has 15 amino acids. CDR1 MDHEN and CDR2 SYDVKM come from the germline V gene. The junction had 11 bases not matched to a gene; V was cut back by 5 bases and J by 5 bases.

This chain connects TRBV4-3 to TRBJ2-1, with TRBD2 identical over 9 bases. Trimming cost V 0 bases and J 5 bases; bases outside gene matches: 11. This CDR3 region has 18 residues. Germline loops: CDR1 LGHNA, CDR2 YSLEER. The DNA of the CDR3 is TGCGCCAGCAGCCAAGAGGGGGGGACAAGCGGGAGGCACAATGAGCAGTTCTTC. This gives the protein CASSQEGGTSGRHNEQFF.

This chain uses TRBV11-3 with TRBJ2-2, with 8 nucleotides matching TRBD2. Trimming took 0 bases from V and 7 from J; bases not matched to a gene: 13. This CDR3 comprises 18 residues. The germline gives CDR1 SGHNT, CDR2 YENEEA. CDR3 in amino acids: CASSLDQGGSGAFGELFF. The CDR3 DNA reads as TGTGCCAGCAGCTTAGATCAAGGTGGTAGCGGGGCCTTCGGGGAGCTGTTTTTT.

A few counts support this clone. The V gene is TRBV27, the J gene TRBJ2-1; 7 bases agree with TRBD2. V shed 7 bases, J shed 4 bases, and the junction held 13 bases outside the gene matches. This CDR3 spans 16 amino acids. The germline V gene has CDR1 MNHEY and CDR2 SMNVEV (reference sequence). As DNA, the CDR3 is TGTGCCAGCACACCGCGGGAGACCCCCCTATACAATGAGCAGTTCTTC. Amino acids: CASTPRETPLYNEQFF.

The chain is built from TRBV19 and TRBJ2-7; a weak D match, TRBD1 (5 bases). CDR3 length equals 14 residues. The V end was cut by 4 bases, the J end by 1 base, with 11 bases between. Germline assignment: CDR1 LNHDA and CDR2 SQIVND (reference sequence). DNA of the CDR3: TGTGCCAGTAGTAAGACAGTATATTCCTACGAGCAGTACTTC. Its translation: CASSKTVYSYEQYF.

The chain links TRBV4-1 to TRBJ2-1; TRBD2 agrees at 12 bases. Germline assignment: CDR1 MGHRA and CDR2 YSYEKL. J gave up 0 bases and V 6 bases, and 3 bases lay outside the gene matches. This CDR3 has 16 residues. In nucleotides, the CDR3 is TGCGCCAGCAGTCTAGCGGGAGGGAGCTCCTACAATGAGCAGTTCTTC. Translating it yields CASSLAGGSSYNEQFF.

The genes are TRBV7-2 and TRBJ2-1; 11 bases agree with TRBD2. The germline V gene has CDR1 SGHTA and CDR2 FQGNSA. This CDR3 has 16 residues. V shed 5 bases and J 6 bases; nucleotides not matched to a gene: 9. Here the CDR3 reads CASSPATTSGSNEQFF. CDR3 in DNA: TGTGCCAGCAGCCCAGCCACCACTAGCGGGAGCAATGAGCAGTTCTTC.

The chain combines TRBV7-3 with TRBJ1-1; 9 bases are a match to TRBD1. CDR3 length: 16 amino acids. Germline CDR1 SGHTA, CDR2 FQGTGA. V was pared by 3 bases and J by 2 bases, with 7 bases of the junction left unmatched. The CDR3 nucleotides read TGTGCCAGCAGCTTCACAGGGGGCCGAACTAACACTGAAGCTTTCTTT. Protein: CASSFTGGRTNTEAFF.

The V and J genes are TRBV6-5 and TRBJ1-5; 9 bases align to TRBD1. Per the germline V gene, CDR1 is MNHEY and CDR2 is SVGAGI. With 0 bases clipped from V and 3 bases from J, the junction kept 3 bases outside the gene matches. The CDR3 has 16 residues. The CDR3, as DNA: TGTGCCAGCAGTTACTCGGGGACAGGGATCAATCAGCCCCAGCATTTT. Protein product: CASSYSGTGINQPQHF.

The CDR3, as DNA: TGTGCCACCAGCAGAGAGAGGAGGGCGCCATATGGCTACACCTTC. It encodes CATSRERRAPYGYTF. This chain links TRBV15 with TRBJ1-2; no reliable D call. With 0 bases removed from V and 5 bases from J, the gap between germline ends came to 13 bases. The CDR3 covers 15 residues. Germline loops: CDR1 LNHNV, CDR2 YYDKDF (reference sequence).

This clone came up once. The J gene is TRBJ2-1, the V gene TRBV11-1; tentative D call: TRBD2 (5 bases). Per the germline V gene, CDR1 is SGHAT and CDR2 is FQDESV (reference sequence). Trimming removed 5 bases from V and 2 bases from J, with 16 bases in between. This CDR3 is built from 16 residues. The CDR3 here is CASSPGGRVAYNEQFF. In nucleotides, the CDR3 is TGTGCCAGCAGCCCCGGCGGGCGGGTGGCCTACAATGAGCAGTTCTTC.

This clone turned up a few times. The V and J genes are TRBV27 and TRBJ2-4; 7 nucleotides align to TRBD1. V shed 4 bases, J shed 6 bases, and the junction held 9 bases outside the gene matches. The CDR3 totals 15 residues. Germline-derived CDR1 and CDR2 are MNHEY and SMNVEV (reference sequence). In nucleotides, the CDR3 is TGTGCCAGCAGTTCTAACCGGGACAGAAGAAACATTCAGTACTTC. Translated, it gives CASSSNRDRRNIQYF.

Here the CDR3 DNA reads TGCGCCAGCAGAGCATTCACAGATACGCAGTATTTT. Its protein product is CASRAFTDTQYF. The chain links TRBV10-2 to TRBJ2-3, with D uncertain. The CDR3 loop spans 12 amino acids. The V end was cut by 6 bases, the J end by 2 bases, with 6 bases between. The germline V gene has CDR1 WSHSY and CDR2 SAAADI.

The J gene is TRBJ2-1, the V gene TRBV11-3; a weak D match, TRBD2 (5 bases). Germline V gene lookup returns CDR1 SGHNT and CDR2 YENEEA. CDR3 length equals 14 residues. Trimming pared 5 bases from V and 10 bases from J, leaving 18 bases between. CDR3 bases: TGTGCCAGCAGCAACAGCGGCCTAAGTAACGAGCAGTTCTTC. As protein: CASSNSGLSNEQFF. Full variable domain (rest looked up from reference TRBV11-3 and TRBJ2-1): EAGVVQSPRYKIIEKKQPVAFWCNPISGHNTLYWYLQNLGQGPELLIRYENEEAVDDSQLPKDRFSAERLKGVDSTLKIQPAELGDSAVYLCASSNSGLSNEQFFGPGTRLTVL.

The J gene is TRBJ2-1, the V gene TRBV11-3; 8 nucleotides agree with TRBD2. Per the germline V gene, CDR1 is SGHNT and CDR2 is YENEEA. The ends lost 3 bases at V and 2 bases at J; junction bases unmatched: 0. The CDR3 runs 14 residues. The CDR3 protein is CASSLGLAYNEQFF. The CDR3 region has the DNA TGTGCCAGCAGCTTGGGACTAGCCTACAATGAGCAGTTCTTC. The complete variable domain, with remaining parts taken from reference TRBV11-3 and TRBJ2-1, reads EAGVVQSPRYKIIEKKQPVAFWCNPISGHNTLYWYLQNLGQGPELLIRYENEEAVDDSQLPKDRFSAERLKGVDSTLKIQPAELGDSAVYLCASSLGLAYNEQFFGPGTRLTVL.

The V call is TRBV2, the J call TRBJ2-4; TRBD2 aligns across 14 bases. V lost 5 bases and J lost 6; bases outside the gene matches: 12. Germline V lookup: CDR1 SNHLY, CDR2 FYNNEI. The length of the CDR3 is 18 residues. For the CDR3, the DNA is TGTGCCAGCAGTTTATACTCCGGGACTAGCGGGAGCCGAAACATTCAGTACTTC. It yields the protein CASSLYSGTSGSRNIQYF.

Only one count was recorded for this clone. This chain uses TRBV28 with TRBJ2-3, with 9 bases that match TRBD2. This CDR3 region has 16 residues. V shed 4 bases and J 2 bases; nucleotides not matched to a gene: 7. The germline gives CDR1 MDHEN, CDR2 SYDVKM. CDR3 DNA: TGTGCCAGCAGTTCGGGGGCTAGCGGGAACACAGATACGCAGTATTTT. Its translation: CASSSGASGNTDTQYF.

V and J are TRBV6-5 and TRBJ2-7, with D perhaps TRBD2 (6 bases). V shed 5 bases and J shed 6 bases, with 14 bases lying between them. CDR1 is MNHEY, CDR2 SVGAGI, per germline. The CDR3 is 13 amino acids. The CDR3 DNA sequence: TGTGCCAGCAGTCGGGACTCCGCGGGCGAGCAGTACTTC. This codes for CASSRDSAGEQYF.

This chain links TRBV11-3 with TRBJ2-7; 9 bases line up with TRBD1. Germline V gene lookup returns CDR1 SGHNT and CDR2 YENEEA. The CDR3 extends over 12 amino acids. The ends lost 3 bases at V and 7 bases at J; junction bases unmatched: 1. CDR3 region: CASSLTGGEQYF. CDR3 DNA sequence: TGTGCCAGCAGCTTGACAGGGGGGGAGCAGTACTTC.